This T cell receptor beta chain came from a study of radiotherapy plus CTLA-4 blockade in lung cancer (dated by TCRdb to between 2018 and 2020). Looking at the study overall: Objective responses were observed in 15% to 20% of enrolled patients, and disease control was achieved in around 28%.

The study tested focal radiation therapy combined with CTLA-4 blockade (ipilimumab) in patients with chemo-refractory metastatic non-small-cell lung cancer. Study-level results and caveats: Increased serum interferon-beta after radiation, together with early dynamic changes in blood T cell clones, were reported to be the strongest predictors of response. After treatment with radiotherapy and ipilimumab, TCR clones that originated in tumors expanded in peripheral blood.

Library preparation employed the immunoSEQ multiplex PCR assay. What TCRdb holds here is the immuneACCESS table cut down to in-frame rearrangements. Part of the clones is not present; checked against another copy, under half of the missing clones reflect an unresolved V gene, and the others are unexplained. Counted in this sample were about 90,000 clones; about three quarters of them appeared once. The biggest ten clones account for around an eighth of the sample. This clone showed up just a few times. What this receptor recognizes is not known. Base quality data are lacking; no much larger clone is found one base away. The TCR sequence derives from a human donor with non-small cell lung cancer that progressed on radiotherapy plus ipilimumab. The sequences come from peripheral blood, collected from a patient treated with radiotherapy plus ipilimumab.

This receptor carries the CDR3 CASSLEGSGNTIYF. The nucleotide sequence reads TGCGCCAGCAGCTTAGAGGGATCTGGAAACACCATATATTTT. The chain is assembled from TRBV5-1 and TRBJ1-3; no D gene can be assigned with confidence. The junction carries 7 bases between V and J, which are trimmed by 2 bases and 1 base respectively. The CDR3, cysteine through phenylalanine, is 14 amino acids long. CDR3 DNA only is kept here, 42 bases in frame from base 1. Per the germline V gene, SGHRS is the CDR1 and YFSETQ is the CDR2.